Listed here are 2 T cell receptor beta chains from one sample, sequenced in a study of control samples from healthy donors and cancer patients. Profiling relied on immunoSEQ multiplex PCR, and the TCRdb table lists in-frame clones only, not all of them. The sample includes around 130,000 clones, 85% to 90% of them seen just once. The sequencing sample was made of blood. Receptors originate from a man aged 25 to 40 in good health.

This rearrangement joins TRBV6-5 to TRBJ1-5; 8 positions match TRBD1. Germline values: CDR1 MNHEY, CDR2 SVGAGI. The V segment lost 7 bases and the J segment 9 bases; nucleotides outside the gene matches: 5. The CDR3 runs to 12 residues. CDR3 coding DNA: TGTGCCAGCAAGGGACAGGCATGGCCCCAGCATTTT. As protein: CASKGQAWPQHF.

The rearrangement uses TRBV11-3 and TRBJ2-3; D not resolved. The CDR3 is 15 amino acids. The germline V gene encodes CDR1 SGHNT and CDR2 YENEEA. Trimming stripped 1 base from V and 6 bases from J, with 14 bases between. CDR3 DNA: TGTGCCAGCAGCTTAGGTAGCAGCGCTCCGGATACGCAGTATTTT. This encodes CASSLGSSAPDTQYF.